This T cell receptor beta chain was identified in a study of OX40 agonist ivuxolimab in advanced cancers. Study details: Ivuxolimab, an antibody acting as an agonist of OX40 (CD134), was used to treat patients. Whole-study results and caveats: CD4+ and CD8+ blood T cells expanded clonally by week 6 at 0.1 to 3.0 mg/kg.

Germline loops: CDR1 SGHAT, CDR2 FQDESV (reference sequence). This CDR3 region has 14 residues. V was shortened by 3 bases and J by 7 bases, with 15 bases between the two germline ends. On this clone: What it binds is unknown.

Some clones are missing from TCRdb's copy, which holds only in-frame ones; the method was immunoSEQ multiplex PCR. The data contain some 43,000 clones, roughly 94% of them singletons. The receptor comes from an adult with an advanced solid tumor such as melanoma, head and neck, liver or kidney cancer. This specimen consisted of CD4+ or CD8+ T cells sorted from blood, obtained in a trial of the OX40 agonist ivuxolimab. The chain joins TRBV11-1 to TRBJ1-1, with a possible D match to TRBD1 (5 bases). CDR3 sequence: CASSFGDFPIEAFF. The CDR3 DNA reads as TGTGCCAGCAGCTTCGGGGACTTTCCCATTGAAGCTTTCTTT.